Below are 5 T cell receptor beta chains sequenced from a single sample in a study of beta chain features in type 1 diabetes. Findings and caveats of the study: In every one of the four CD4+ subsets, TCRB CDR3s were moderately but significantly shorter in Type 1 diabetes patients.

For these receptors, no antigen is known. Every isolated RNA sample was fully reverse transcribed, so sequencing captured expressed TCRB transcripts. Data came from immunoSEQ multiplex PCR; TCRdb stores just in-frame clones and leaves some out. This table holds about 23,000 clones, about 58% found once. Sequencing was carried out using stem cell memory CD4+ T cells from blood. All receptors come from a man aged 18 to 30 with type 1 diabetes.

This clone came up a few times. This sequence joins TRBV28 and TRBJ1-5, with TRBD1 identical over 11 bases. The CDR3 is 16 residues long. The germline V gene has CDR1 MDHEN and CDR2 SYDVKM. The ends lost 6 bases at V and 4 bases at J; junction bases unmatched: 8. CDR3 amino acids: CASRPTGTGGNQPQHF. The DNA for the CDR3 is TGTGCCAGCAGACCTACCGGGACAGGGGGTAATCAGCCCCAGCATTTT.

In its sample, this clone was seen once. The CDR3 DNA is TGTGCCAGCAGTTTATCGGACACTGAAGCTTTCTTT. It yields the protein CASSLSDTEAFF. The chain couples TRBV28 to TRBJ1-1; D is undetermined. The CDR3 extends over 12 amino acids. Trimming pared 1 base from V and 3 bases from J, leaving 3 bases between. The germline CDR1 and CDR2 sequences are MDHEN and SYDVKM.

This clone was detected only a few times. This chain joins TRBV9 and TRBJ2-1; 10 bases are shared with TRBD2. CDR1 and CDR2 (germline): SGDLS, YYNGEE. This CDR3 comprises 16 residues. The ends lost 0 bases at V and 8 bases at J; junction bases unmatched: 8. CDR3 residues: CASSVDPAGGPDEQFF. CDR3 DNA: TGTGCCAGCAGCGTAGATCCAGCGGGGGGGCCGGATGAGCAGTTCTTC. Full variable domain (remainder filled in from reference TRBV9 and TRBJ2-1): DSGVTQTPKHLITATGQRVTLRCSPRSGDLSVYWYQQSLDQGLQFLIQYYNGEERAKGNILERFSAQQFPDLHSELNLSSLELGDSALYFCASSVDPAGGPDEQFFGPGTRLTVL.

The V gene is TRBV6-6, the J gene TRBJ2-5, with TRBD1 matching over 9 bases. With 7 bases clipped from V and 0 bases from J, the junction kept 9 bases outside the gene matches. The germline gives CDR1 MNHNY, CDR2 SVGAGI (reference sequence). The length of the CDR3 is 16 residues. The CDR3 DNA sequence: TGTGCCAGCAAACCGGGACAGGGAATGTACCAAGAGACCCAGTACTTC. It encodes CASKPGQGMYQETQYF.

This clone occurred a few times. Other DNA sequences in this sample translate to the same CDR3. Here the CDR3 DNA reads TGCGCCAGCAGCTTGGACGGACAGGGCAATCAGCCCCAGCATTTT. Translated: CASSLDGQGNQPQHF. The chain joins TRBV5-1 to TRBJ1-5; 7 bases map to TRBD1. The CDR3 runs to 15 residues. From germline, CDR1 is SGHRS and CDR2 YFSETQ. Trimming took 0 bases from V and 2 from J; bases not matched to a gene: 2.